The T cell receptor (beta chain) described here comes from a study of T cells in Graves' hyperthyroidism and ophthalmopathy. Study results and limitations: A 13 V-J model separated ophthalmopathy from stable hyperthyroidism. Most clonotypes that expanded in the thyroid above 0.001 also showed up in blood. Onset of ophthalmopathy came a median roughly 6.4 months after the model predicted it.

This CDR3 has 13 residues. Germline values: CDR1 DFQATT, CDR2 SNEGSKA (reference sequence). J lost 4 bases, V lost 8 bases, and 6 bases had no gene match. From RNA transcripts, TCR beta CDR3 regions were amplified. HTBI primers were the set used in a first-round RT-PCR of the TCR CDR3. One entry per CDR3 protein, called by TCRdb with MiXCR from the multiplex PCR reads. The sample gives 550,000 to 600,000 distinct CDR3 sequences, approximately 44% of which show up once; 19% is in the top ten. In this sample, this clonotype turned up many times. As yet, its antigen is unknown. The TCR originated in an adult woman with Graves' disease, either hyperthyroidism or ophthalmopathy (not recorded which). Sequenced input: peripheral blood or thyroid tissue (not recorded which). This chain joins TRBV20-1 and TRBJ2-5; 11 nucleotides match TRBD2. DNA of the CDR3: TGCAGTACGACCGGGACTAGCGGAGAGACCCAGTACTTC. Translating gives CSTTGTSGETQYF.